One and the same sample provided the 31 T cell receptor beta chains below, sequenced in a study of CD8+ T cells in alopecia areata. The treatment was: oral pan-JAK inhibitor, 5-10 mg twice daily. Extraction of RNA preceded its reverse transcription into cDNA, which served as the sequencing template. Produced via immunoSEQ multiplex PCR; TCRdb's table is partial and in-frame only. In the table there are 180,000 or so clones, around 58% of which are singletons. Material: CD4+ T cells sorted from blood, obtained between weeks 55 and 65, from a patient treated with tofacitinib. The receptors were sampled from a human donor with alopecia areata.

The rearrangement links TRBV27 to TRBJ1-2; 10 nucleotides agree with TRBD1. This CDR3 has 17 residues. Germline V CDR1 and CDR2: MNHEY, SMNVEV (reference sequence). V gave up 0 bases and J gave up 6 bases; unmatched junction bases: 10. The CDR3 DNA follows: TGTGCCAGCAGTTTATCATATGTGGGGACAGGGGAGGATGGCTACACCTTC. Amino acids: CASSLSYVGTGEDGYTF.

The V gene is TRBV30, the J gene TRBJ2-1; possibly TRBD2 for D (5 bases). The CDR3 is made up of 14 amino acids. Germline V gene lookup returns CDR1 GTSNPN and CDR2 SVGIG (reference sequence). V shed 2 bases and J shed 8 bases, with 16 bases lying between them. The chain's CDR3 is CAWSFGELLYEQFF. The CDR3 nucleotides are TGTGCCTGGAGTTTCGGGGAACTATTGTATGAGCAGTTCTTC. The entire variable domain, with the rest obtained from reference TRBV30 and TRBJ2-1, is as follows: SQTIHQWPATLVQPVGSPLSLECTVEGTSNPNLYWYRQAAGRGLQLLFYSVGIGQISSEVPQNLSASRPQDRQFILSSKKLLLSDSGFYLCAWSFGELLYEQFFGPGTRLTVL.

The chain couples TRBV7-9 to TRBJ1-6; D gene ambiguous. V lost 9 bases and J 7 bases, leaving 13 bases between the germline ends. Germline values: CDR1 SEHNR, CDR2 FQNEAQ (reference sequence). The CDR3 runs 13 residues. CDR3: CASRPGNNSPLHF. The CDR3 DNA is TGTGCCAGTCGTCCGGGGAACAATTCACCCCTCCACTTT.

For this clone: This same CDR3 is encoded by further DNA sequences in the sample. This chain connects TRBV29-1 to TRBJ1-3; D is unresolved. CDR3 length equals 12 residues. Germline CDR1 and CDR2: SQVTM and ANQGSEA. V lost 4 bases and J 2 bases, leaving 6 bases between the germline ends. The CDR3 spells CSVGVPGNTIYF. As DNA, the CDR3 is TGCAGCGTTGGGGTGCCTGGAAACACCATATATTTT.

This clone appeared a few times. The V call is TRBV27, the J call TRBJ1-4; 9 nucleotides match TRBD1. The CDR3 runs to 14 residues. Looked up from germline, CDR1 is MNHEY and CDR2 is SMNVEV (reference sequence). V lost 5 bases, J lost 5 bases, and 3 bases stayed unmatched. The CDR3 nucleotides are TGTGCCAGCAGTGGCGGGACAGGGAATGAAAAACTGTTTTTT. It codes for CASSGGTGNEKLFF.

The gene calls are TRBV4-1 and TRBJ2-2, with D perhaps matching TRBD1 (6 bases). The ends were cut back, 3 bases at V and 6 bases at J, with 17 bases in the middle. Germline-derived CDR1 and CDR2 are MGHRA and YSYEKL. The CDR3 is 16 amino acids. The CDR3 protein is CASSHETRGGPGELFF. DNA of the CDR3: TGCGCCAGCAGCCACGAAACTAGAGGGGGACCCGGGGAGCTGTTTTTT.

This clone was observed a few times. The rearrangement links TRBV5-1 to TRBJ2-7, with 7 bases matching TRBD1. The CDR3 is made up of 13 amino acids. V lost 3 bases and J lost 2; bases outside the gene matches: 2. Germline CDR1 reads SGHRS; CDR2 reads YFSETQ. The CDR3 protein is CASSSGQPYEQYF. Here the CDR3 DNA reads TGCGCCAGCAGCTCGGGACAGCCCTACGAGCAGTACTTC.

This CDR3 is CASSSHPPGQGSYEQYF. The CDR3 nucleotides read TGTGCCAGCAGCTCACACCCACCCGGACAGGGAAGCTACGAGCAGTACTTC. The chain couples TRBV7-2 to TRBJ2-7; 8 nucleotides agree with TRBD1. Germline CDR1 is SGHTA and CDR2 is FQGNSA. The CDR3 spans 17 residues. The trim removed 4 bases at V and 3 bases at J, leaving 14 bases unmatched. The variable domain in full, completed from reference TRBV7-2 and TRBJ2-7, reads GAGVSQSPSNKVTEKGKDVELRCDPISGHTALYWYRQSLGQGLEFLIYFQGNSAPDKSGLPSDRFSAERTGGSVSTLTIQRTQQEDSAVYLCASSSHPPGQGSYEQYFGPGTRLTVT.

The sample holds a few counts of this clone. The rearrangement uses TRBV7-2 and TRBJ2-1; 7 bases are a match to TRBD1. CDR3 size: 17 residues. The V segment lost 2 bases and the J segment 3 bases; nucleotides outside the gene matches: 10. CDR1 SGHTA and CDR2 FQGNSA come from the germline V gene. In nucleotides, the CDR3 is TGTGCCAGCAGCTTATCCCCCGGACAGGAGGACTACAATGAGCAGTTCTTC. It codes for CASSLSPGQEDYNEQFF. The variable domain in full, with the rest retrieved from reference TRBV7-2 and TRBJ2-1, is GAGVSQSPSNKVTEKGKDVELRCDPISGHTALYWYRQSLGQGLEFLIYFQGNSAPDKSGLPSDRFSAERTGGSVSTLTIQRTQQEDSAVYLCASSLSPGQEDYNEQFFGPGTRLTVL.

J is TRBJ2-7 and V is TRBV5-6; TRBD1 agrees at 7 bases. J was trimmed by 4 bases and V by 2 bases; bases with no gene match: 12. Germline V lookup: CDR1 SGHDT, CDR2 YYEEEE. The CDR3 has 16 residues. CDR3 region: CASSLNRDSLKYEQYF. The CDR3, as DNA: TGTGCCAGCAGCTTAAACCGGGACAGTTTAAAGTACGAGCAGTACTTC.

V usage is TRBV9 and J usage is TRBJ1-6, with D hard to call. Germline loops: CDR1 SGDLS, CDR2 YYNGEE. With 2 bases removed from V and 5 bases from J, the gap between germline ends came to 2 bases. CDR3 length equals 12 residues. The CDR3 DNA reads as TGTGCCAGCAGCGTCAATAATTCACCCCTCCACTTT. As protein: CASSVNNSPLHF. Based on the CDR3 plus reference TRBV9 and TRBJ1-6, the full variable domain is DSGVTQTPKHLITATGQRVTLRCSPRSGDLSVYWYQQSLDQGLQFLIQYYNGEERAKGNILERFSAQQFPDLHSELNLSSLELGDSALYFCASSVNNSPLHFGNGTRLTVT.

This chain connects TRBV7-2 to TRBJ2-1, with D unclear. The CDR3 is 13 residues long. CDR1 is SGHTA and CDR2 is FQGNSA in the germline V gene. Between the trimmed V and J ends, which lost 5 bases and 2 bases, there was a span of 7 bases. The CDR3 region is CASSLTAYNEQFF. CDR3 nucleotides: TGTGCCAGCAGCCTTACAGCCTACAATGAGCAGTTCTTC. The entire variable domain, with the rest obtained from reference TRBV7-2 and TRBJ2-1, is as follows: GAGVSQSPSNKVTEKGKDVELRCDPISGHTALYWYRQSLGQGLEFLIYFQGNSAPDKSGLPSDRFSAERTGGSVSTLTIQRTQQEDSAVYLCASSLTAYNEQFFGPGTRLTVL.

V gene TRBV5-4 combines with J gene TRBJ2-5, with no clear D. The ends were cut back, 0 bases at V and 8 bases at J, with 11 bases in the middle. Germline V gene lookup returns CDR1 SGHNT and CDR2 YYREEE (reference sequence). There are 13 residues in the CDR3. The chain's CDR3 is CASSLEGTTTQYF. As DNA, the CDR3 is TGTGCCAGCAGCTTGGAAGGCACGACCACCCAGTACTTC. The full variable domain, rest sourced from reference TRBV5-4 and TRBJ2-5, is ETGVTQSPTHLIKTRGQQVTLRCSSQSGHNTVSWYQQALGQGPQFIFQYYREEENGRGNFPPRFSGLQFPNYSSELNVNALELDDSALYLCASSLEGTTTQYFGPGTRLLVL.

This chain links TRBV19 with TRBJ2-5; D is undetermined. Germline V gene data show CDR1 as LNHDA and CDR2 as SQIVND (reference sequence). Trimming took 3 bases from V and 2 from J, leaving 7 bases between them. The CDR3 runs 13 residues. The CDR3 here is CASSIANQETQYF. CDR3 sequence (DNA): TGTGCCAGTAGTATTGCCAATCAAGAGACCCAGTACTTC.

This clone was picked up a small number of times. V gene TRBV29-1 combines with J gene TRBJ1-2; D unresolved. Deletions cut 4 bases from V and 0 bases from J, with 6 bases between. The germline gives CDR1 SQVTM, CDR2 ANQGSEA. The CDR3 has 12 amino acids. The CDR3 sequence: CSVVDANYGYTF. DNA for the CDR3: TGCAGCGTTGTAGACGCTAACTATGGCTACACCTTC.

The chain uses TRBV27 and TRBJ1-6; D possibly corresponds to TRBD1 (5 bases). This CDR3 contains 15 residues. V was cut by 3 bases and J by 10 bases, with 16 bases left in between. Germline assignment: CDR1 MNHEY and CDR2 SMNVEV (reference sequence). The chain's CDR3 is CASSFSARGGSPLHF. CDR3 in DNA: TGTGCCAGCAGTTTCTCCGCCCGGGGGGGGTCACCCCTCCACTTT.

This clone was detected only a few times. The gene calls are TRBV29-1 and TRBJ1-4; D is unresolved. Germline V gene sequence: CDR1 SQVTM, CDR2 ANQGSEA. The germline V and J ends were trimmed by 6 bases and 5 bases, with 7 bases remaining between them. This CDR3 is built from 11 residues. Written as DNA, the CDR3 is TGCAGCGTGCCGGGAAATGAAAAACTGTTTTTT. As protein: CSVPGNEKLFF. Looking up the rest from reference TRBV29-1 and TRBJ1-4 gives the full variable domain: SAVISQKPSRDICQRGTSLTIQCQVDSQVTMMFWYRQQPGQSLTLIATANQGSEATYESGFVIDKFPISRPNLTFSTLTVSNMSPEDSSIYLCSVPGNEKLFFGSGTQLSVL.

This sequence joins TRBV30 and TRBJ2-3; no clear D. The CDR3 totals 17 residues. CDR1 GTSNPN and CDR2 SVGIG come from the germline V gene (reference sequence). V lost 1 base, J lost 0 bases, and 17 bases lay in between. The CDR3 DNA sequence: TGTGCCTGGAGTGGGGTACACGGACGGCCAAGCACAGATACGCAGTATTTT. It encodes CAWSGVHGRPSTDTQYF.

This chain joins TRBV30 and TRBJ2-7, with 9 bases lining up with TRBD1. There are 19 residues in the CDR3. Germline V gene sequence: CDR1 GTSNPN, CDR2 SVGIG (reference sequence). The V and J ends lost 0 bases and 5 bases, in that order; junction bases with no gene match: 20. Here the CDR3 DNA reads TGTGCCTGGAGTGTACGGGGCGGGACTACAGGACAGGGGATCCACGAGCAGTACTTC. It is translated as CAWSVRGGTTGQGIHEQYF.

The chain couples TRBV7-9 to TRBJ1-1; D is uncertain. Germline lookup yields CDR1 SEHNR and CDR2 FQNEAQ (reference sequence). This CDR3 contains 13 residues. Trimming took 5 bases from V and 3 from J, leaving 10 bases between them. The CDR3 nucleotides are TGTGCCAGCAGCCACCGACGATACACTGAAGCTTTCTTT. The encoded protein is CASSHRRYTEAFF.

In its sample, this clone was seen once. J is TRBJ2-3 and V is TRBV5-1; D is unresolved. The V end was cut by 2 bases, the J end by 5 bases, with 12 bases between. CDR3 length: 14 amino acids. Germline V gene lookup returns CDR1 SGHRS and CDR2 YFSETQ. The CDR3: CASSFDQVGDTQYF. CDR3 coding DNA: TGCGCCAGCAGCTTCGACCAAGTAGGAGATACGCAGTATTTT.

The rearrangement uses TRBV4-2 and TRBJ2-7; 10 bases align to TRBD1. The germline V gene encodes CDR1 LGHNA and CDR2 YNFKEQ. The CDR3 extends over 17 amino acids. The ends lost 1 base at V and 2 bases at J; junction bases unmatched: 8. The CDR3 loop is CASSQGPTGQGTYEQYF. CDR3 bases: TGTGCCAGCAGCCAAGGACCGACGGGACAGGGGACCTACGAGCAGTACTTC.

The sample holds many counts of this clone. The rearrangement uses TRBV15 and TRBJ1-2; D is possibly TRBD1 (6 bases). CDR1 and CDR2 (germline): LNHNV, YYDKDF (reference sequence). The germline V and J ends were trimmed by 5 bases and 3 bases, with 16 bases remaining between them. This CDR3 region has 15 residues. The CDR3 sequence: CATSAEIQGYYGYTF. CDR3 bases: TGTGCCACCAGCGCCGAGATACAGGGTTACTATGGCTACACCTTC.

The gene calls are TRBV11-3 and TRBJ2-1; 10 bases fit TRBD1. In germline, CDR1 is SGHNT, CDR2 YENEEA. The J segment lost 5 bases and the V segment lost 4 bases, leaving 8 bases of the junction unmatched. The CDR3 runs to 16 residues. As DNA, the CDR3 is TGTGCCAGCAGCTACAACGGACAGGGGGGAAACAATGAGCAGTTCTTC. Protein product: CASSYNGQGGNNEQFF.

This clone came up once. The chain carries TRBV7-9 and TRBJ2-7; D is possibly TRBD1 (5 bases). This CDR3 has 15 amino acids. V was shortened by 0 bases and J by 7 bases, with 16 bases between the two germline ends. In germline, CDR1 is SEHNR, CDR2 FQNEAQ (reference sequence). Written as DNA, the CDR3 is TGTGCCAGCAGCTTAGCGAACGGACAACCTGAGGAGCAGTACTTC. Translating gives CASSLANGQPEEQYF. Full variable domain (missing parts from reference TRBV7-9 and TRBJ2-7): DTGVSQNPRHKITKRGQNVTFRCDPISEHNRLYWYRQTLGQGPEFLTYFQNEAQLEKSRLLSDRFSAERPKGSFSTLEIQRTEQGDSAMYLCASSLANGQPEEQYFGPGTRLTVT.

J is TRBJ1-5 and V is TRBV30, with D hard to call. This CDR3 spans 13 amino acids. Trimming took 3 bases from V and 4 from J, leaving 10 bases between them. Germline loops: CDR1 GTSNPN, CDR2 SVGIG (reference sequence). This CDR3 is CAWRGPGNQPQHF. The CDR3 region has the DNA TGTGCCTGGAGAGGCCCGGGGAATCAGCCCCAGCATTTT.

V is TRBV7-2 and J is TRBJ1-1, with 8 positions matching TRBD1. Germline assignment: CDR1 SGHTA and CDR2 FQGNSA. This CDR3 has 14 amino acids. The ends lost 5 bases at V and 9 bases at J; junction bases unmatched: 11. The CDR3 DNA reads TGTGCCAGCAGCCTTTCTGGACAGGGCCAAAAAGCTTTCTTT. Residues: CASSLSGQGQKAFF.

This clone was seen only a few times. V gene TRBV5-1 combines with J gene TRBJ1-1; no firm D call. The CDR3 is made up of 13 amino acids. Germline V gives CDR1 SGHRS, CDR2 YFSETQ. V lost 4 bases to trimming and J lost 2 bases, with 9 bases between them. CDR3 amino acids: CASSPGVNTEAFF. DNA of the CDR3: TGCGCCAGCAGCCCGGGAGTAAACACTGAAGCTTTCTTT.

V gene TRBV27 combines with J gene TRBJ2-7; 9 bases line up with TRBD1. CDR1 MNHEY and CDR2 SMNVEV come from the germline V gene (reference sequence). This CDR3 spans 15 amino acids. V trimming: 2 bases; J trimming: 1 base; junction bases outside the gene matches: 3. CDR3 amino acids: CASSLSGTGSYEQYF. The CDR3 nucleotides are TGTGCCAGCAGTTTAAGCGGGACAGGGTCCTACGAGCAGTACTTC.

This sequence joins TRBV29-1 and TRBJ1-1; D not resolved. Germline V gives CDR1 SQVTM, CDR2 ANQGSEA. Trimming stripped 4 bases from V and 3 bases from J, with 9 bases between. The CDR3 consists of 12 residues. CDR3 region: CSVAGGDTEAFF. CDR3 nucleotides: TGCAGCGTTGCTGGTGGTGACACTGAAGCTTTCTTT.

The CDR3 DNA follows: TGTGCCTGGAGGGTCGGGATCGCAGGGGTTGGGAAAGATACGCAGTATTTT. It specifies CAWRVGIAGVGKDTQYF. The chain has TRBV30 and TRBJ2-3; D might be TRBD1 (6 bases). The CDR3 contains 17 residues. Germline assignment: CDR1 GTSNPN and CDR2 SVGIG (reference sequence). The V end lost 3 bases, the J end lost 5 bases, and 24 bases lay between the germline ends.